This T cell receptor beta chain was captured in a study of monozygotic twins with cystic fibrosis. Study-wide points: Monozygotic CF twin pairs shared significantly more nucleotide-identical clonotypes than unrelated CF individuals did. No link emerged between shared CDR3 counts and age, concordance or severity. Clonality was generally low (median about 0.0095), higher in the most severe patients.

A remark on this clone: Its target is not known.

There are 16 residues in the CDR3. V was pared by 3 bases and J by 6 bases, with 11 bases of the junction left unmatched. Germline-derived CDR1 and CDR2 are SGHDT and YYEEEE. The protocol was immunoSEQ multiplex PCR, while the TCRdb copy is restricted to in-frame clones and leaves out a portion. The data hold 15,000 to 20,000 clones, with about 96% observed a single time. Sequencing was carried out using blood. V is TRBV5-6 and J is TRBJ2-3; 9 bases match TRBD1. The clonotype originates from a girl aged 2-15 years with cystic fibrosis. The CDR3 DNA reads as TGTGCCAGCAGCTGGGGACAGGGCCTCACGGGTGATACGCAGTATTTT. Translated, it gives CASSWGQGLTGDTQYF.